This TCR beta chain was retrieved from a study of persistence of HIV-infected CD4 T cells. Study-wide context: Two participants gave one leukapheresis sample; others gave up to about 180 mL blood repeatedly.

Sequencing used immunoSEQ version 4 in survey mode. Genomic DNA was diluted to around 9.3 ng/uL, up to 1 ug per sample. Measured with immunoSEQ multiplex PCR; TCRdb has only the in-frame clones, and not every one. The data contain 50,000 to 65,000 clones, 65% to 80% of them singletons. Comments on this clone: What it binds is not known.

Cells were stimulated with overlapping HIV-1 Gag 15-mer peptides. Sorted nonresponding memory CD4+ T cells were CD40L-negative, CD69-negative, CD45RO-high. Donors had CD4+ T cell counts above 400 cells/uL and were CMV-seropositive. Trimming left V 4 bases short and J 8 bases short, with 17 bases between. The CDR3 sequence is 14 residues long. Per the germline V gene, CDR1 is LGHDT and CDR2 is YNNKEL (reference sequence). Study-wide points: Antigen-responding cells were enriched for degenerate expanded CDR3beta sequences.

This material consisted of CD4+ T cells sorted from PBMCs after approximately 19-hour stimulation, taken from a patient who received antiretroviral therapy. The genes are TRBV3-1 (or the pseudogene TRBV3-2) and TRBJ1-2; D is ambiguous. The receptor was derived from an adult man with HIV who was CMV-seropositive. The CDR3 sequence is CASSPQGPRRGYTF. The CDR3 bases are TGTGCCAGCAGCCCACAAGGCCCCAGACGGGGCTACACCTTC.